This T cell receptor (beta chain) was captured by sequencing in a study of cytomegalovirus exposure and HLA in healthy donors. Study results and limitations: Cytomegalovirus status was reportedly diagnosed by the classifier with high sensitivity and specificity.

In the case of this clone: Its antigen is not identified. One junction end disagrees with the germline gene, perhaps due to a read error.

Germline V lookup: CDR1 SEHNR, CDR2 FQNEAQ (reference sequence). This CDR3 contains 16 residues. The primer mix had 60 Vbeta and 13 Jbeta primers. The method was immunoSEQ multiplex PCR; TCRdb's version includes in-frame clones alone and lacks a portion of them. The data contain over 200,000 clones, 65% to 75% of them singletons. The TCR originated in a woman younger than 45 in good health and CMV-seronegative. The specimen was PBMCs. The rearrangement links TRBV7-9 to TRBJ2-1; TRBD2 matches at 11 bases. CDR3 residues: CSSSTTTSGSKGEQFF. As DNA, the CDR3 is TGTTCCAGCAGCACGACCACTAGCGGGAGTAAAGGTGAGCAGTTCTTC.